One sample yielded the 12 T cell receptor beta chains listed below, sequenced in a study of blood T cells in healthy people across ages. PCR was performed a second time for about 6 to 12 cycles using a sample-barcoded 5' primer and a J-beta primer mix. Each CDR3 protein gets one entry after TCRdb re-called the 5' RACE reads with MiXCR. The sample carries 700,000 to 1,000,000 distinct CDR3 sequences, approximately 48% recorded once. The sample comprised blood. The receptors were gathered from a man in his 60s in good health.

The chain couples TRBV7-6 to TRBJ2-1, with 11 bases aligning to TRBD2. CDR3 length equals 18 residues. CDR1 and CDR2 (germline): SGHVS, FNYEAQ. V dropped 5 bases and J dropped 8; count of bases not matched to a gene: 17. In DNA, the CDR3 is TGTGCCAGCAGCCGAGGGGCTAGCGGGAGGCCGGGAAAAGATGAGCAGTTCTTC. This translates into CASSRGASGRPGKDEQFF.

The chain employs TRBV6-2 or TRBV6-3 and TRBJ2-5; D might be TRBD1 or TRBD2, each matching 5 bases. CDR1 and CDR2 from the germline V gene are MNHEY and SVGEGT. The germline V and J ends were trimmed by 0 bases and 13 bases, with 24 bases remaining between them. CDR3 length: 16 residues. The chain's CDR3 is CASSYSTRGKGEEGYF. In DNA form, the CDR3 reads TGTGCCAGCAGTTACTCGACCCGGGGCAAAGGAGAAGAGGGGTACTTC.

The CDR3 sequence: CASSQDPRASEAFF. As DNA, the CDR3 is TGTGCCAGCAGCCAAGATCCGCGGGCCTCTGAAGCTTTCTTT. The V and J genes are TRBV4-2 and TRBJ1-1; D is unresolved. The CDR3 has 14 residues. The V end was cut by 0 bases, the J end by 6 bases, with 11 bases between. Germline V gives CDR1 LGHNA, CDR2 YNFKEQ.

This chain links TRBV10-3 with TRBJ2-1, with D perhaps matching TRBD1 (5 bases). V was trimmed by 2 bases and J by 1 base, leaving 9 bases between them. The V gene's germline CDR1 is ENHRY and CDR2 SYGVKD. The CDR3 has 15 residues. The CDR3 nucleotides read TGTGCCATCAGTGAGCCTAGGGGTTCCTACAATGAGCAGTTCTTC. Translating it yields CAISEPRGSYNEQFF.

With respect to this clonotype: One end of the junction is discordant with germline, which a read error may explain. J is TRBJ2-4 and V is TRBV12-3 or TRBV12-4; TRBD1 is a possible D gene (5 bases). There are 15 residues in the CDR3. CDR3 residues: CTSSPGQLAKNIQYF. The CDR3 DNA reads TGTACCAGCAGTCCAGGGCAATTAGCCAAAAACATTCAGTACTTC.

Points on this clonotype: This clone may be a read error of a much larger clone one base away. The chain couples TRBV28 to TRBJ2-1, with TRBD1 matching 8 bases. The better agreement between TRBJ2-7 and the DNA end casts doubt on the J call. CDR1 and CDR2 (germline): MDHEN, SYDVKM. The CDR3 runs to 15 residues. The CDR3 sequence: CASSPGTGSYNEQYF. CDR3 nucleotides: TGTGCCAGCAGTCCGGGGACAGGTTCCTACAATGAGCAGTACTTC.

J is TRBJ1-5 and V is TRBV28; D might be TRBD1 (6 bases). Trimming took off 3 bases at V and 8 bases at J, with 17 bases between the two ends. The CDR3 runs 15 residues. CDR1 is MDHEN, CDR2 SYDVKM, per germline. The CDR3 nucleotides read TGTGCCAGCAGTTTGGCTTTTACAGGGCCCGAGCCCCAGCATTTT. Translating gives CASSLAFTGPEPQHF.

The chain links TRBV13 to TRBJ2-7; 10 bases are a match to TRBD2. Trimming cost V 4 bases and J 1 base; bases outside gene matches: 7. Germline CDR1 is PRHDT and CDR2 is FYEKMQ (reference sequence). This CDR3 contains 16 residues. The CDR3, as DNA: TGTGCCAGCAGCTCTACCGGGACTAGCGAGTCCTACGAGCAGTACTTC. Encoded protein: CASSSTGTSESYEQYF.

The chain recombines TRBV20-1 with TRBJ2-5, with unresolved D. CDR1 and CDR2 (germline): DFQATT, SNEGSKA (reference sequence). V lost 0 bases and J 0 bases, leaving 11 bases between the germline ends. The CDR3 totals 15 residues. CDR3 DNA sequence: TGCAGTGCTAGAGACTGGCTCGAGAACCAAGAGACCCAGTACTTC. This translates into CSARDWLENQETQYF.

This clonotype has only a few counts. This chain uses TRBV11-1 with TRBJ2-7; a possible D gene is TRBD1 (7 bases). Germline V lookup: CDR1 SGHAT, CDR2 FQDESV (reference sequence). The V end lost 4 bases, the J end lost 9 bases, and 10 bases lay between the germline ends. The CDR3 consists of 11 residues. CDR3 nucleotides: TGTGCCAGCAGCTCGCAGGGGGGGCAGTACTTC. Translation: CASSSQGGQYF.

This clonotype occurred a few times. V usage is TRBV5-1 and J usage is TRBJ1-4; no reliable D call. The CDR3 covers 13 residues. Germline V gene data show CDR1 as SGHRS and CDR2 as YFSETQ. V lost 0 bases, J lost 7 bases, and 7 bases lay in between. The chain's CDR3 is CASSLAFGEKLFF. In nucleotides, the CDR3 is TGCGCCAGCAGCTTGGCCTTCGGTGAAAAACTGTTTTTT.

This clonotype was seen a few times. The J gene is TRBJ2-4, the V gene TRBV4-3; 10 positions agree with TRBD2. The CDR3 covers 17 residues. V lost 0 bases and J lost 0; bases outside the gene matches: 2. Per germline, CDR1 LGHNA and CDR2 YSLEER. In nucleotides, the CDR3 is TGCGCCAGCAGCCAAGATTGGACTAGCGGAGCCAAAAACATTCAGTACTTC. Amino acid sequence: CASSQDWTSGAKNIQYF.